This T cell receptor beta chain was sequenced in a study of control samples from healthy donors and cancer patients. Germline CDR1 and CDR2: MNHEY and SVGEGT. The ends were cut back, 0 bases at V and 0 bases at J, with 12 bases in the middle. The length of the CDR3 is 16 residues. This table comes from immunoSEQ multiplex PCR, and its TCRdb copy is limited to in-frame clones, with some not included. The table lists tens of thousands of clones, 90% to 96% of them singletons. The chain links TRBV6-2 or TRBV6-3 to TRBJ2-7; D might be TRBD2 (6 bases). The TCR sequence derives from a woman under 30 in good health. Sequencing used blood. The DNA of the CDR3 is TGTGCCAGCAGTTACTCGTTTGCGGGGAGCTCCTACGAGCAGTACTTC. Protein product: CASSYSFAGSSYEQYF.